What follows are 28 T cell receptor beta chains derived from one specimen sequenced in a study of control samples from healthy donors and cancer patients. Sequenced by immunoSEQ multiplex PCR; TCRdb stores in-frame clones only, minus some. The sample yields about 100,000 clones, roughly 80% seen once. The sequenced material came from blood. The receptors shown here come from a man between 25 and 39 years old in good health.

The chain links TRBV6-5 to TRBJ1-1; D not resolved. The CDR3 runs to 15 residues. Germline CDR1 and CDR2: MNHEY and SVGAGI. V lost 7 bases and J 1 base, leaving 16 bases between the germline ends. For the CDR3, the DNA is TGTGCCAGCACTGGATCTCGGGGAAAGAACACTGAAGCTTTCTTT. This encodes CASTGSRGKNTEAFF.

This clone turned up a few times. The CDR3 reads CASSRLGNTEAFF. The CDR3 DNA reads as TGTGCCAGCAGTCGGTTAGGGAACACTGAAGCTTTCTTT. The V call is TRBV5-5, the J call TRBJ1-1; no definite D call. Germline V gene sequence: CDR1 SGHKS, CDR2 YYEKEE (reference sequence). CDR3 length: 13 residues. Trimming removed 5 bases from V and 1 base from J, with 9 bases in between.

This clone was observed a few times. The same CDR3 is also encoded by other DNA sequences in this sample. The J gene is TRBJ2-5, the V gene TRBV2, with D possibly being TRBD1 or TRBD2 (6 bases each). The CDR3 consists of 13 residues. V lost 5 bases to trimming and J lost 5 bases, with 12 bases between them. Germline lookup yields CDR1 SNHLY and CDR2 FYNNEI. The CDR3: CASSLGGWETQYF. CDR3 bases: TGTGCCAGCAGTTTGGGGGGCTGGGAGACCCAGTACTTC.

The CDR3 nucleotides read TGTGCCAGCAGTTACGGCAGGGTGGAGACCCAGTACTTC. Protein sequence: CASSYGRVETQYF. V is TRBV6-5 and J is TRBJ2-5, with D possibly matching TRBD1 (5 bases). Germline CDR1 reads MNHEY; CDR2 reads SVGAGI. V gave up 2 bases and J gave up 5 bases, with 9 bases separating them. CDR3 length: 13 residues.

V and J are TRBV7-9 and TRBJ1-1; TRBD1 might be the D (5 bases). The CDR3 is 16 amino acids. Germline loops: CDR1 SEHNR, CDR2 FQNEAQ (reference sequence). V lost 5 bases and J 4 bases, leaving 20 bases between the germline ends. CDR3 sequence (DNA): TGTGCCAGCAGCCCGACTCTATCGTTGGGGCCCACTGAAGCTTTCTTT. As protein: CASSPTLSLGPTEAFF.

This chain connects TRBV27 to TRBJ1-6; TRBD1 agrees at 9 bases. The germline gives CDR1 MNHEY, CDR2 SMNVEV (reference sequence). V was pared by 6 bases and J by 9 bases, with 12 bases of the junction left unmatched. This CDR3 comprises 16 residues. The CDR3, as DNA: TGTGCCAGCAGAAAACCTACAGGGGGCGCGGGTTCACCCCTCCACTTT. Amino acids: CASRKPTGGAGSPLHF.

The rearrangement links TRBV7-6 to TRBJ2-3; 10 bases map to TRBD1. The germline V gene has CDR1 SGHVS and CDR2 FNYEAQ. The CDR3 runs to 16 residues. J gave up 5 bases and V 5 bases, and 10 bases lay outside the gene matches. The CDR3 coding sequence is TGTGCCAGCAGCGAAAGGACAGGGGGTAGTCTAGATACGCAGTATTTT. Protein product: CASSERTGGSLDTQYF.

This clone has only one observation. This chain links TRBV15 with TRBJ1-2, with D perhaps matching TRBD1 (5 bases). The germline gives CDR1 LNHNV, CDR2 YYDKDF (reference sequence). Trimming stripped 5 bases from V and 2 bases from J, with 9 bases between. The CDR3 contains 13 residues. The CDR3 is CATSPDRNYGYTF. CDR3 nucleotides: TGTGCCACCAGCCCAGACAGAAACTATGGCTACACCTTC.

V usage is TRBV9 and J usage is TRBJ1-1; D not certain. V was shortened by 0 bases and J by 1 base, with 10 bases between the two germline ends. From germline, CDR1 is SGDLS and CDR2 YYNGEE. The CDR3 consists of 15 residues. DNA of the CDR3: TGTGCCAGCAGCGTAGGGTTAAGTGAGAACACTGAAGCTTTCTTT. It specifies CASSVGLSENTEAFF.

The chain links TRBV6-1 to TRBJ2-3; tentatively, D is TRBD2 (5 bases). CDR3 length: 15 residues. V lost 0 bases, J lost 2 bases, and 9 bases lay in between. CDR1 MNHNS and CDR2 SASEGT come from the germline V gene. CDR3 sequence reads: CASSEARRNTDTQYF. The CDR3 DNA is TGTGCCAGCAGTGAAGCTAGGAGGAACACAGATACGCAGTATTTT.

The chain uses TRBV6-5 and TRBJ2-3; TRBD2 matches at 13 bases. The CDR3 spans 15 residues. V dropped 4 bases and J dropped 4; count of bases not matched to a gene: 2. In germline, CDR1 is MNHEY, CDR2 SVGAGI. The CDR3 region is CASSLGLAGPDTQYF. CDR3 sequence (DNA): TGTGCCAGCAGTTTGGGACTAGCGGGGCCAGATACGCAGTATTTT.

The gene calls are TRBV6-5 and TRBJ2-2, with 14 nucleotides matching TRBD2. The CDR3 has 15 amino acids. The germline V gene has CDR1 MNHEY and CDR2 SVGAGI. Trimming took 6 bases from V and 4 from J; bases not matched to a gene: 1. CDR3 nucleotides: TGTGCCAGCAGGGGACTAGCGGGGGTCACCGGGGAGCTGTTTTTT. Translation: CASRGLAGVTGELFF.

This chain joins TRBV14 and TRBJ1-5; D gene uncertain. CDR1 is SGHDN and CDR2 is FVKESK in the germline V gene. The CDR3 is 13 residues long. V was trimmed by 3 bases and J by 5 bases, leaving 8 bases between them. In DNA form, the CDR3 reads TGTGCCAGCAGCCAGGGCATTTATCAGCCCCAGCATTTT. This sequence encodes CASSQGIYQPQHF. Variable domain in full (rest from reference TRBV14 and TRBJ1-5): EAGVTQFPSHSVIEKGQTVTLRCDPISGHDNLYWYRRVMGKEIKFLLHFVKESKQDESGMPNNRFLAERTGGTYSTLKVQPAELEDSGVYFCASSQGIYQPQHFGDGTRLSIL.

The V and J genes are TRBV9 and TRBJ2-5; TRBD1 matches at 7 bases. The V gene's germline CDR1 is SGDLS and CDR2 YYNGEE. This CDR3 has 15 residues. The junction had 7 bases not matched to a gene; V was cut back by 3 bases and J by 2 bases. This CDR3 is CASSGQGRGQETQYF. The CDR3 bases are TGTGCCAGCAGCGGACAGGGACGTGGGCAAGAGACCCAGTACTTC. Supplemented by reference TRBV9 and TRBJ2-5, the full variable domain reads DSGVTQTPKHLITATGQRVTLRCSPRSGDLSVYWYQQSLDQGLQFLIQYYNGEERAKGNILERFSAQQFPDLHSELNLSSLELGDSALYFCASSGQGRGQETQYFGPGTRLLVL.

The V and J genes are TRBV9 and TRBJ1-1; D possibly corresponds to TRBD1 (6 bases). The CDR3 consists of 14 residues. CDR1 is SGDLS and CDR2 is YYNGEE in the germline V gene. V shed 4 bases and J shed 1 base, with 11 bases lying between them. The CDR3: CASSSSTGNTEAFF. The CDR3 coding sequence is TGTGCCAGCAGCTCCTCGACAGGGAACACTGAAGCTTTCTTT.

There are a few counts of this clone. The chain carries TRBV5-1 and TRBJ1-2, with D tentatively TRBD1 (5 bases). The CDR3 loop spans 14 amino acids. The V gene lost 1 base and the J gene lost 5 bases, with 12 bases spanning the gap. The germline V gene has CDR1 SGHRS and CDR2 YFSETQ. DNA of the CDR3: TGCGCCAGCAGCTTGTGGGGGAATGAATATGGCTACACCTTC. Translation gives CASSLWGNEYGYTF.

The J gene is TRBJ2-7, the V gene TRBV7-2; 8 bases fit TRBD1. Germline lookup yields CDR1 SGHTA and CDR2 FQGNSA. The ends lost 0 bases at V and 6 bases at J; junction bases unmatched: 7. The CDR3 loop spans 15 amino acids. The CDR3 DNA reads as TGTGCCAGCAGCTTAGCCCAGGGGGCACCCGTCGAGCAGTACTTC. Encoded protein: CASSLAQGAPVEQYF.

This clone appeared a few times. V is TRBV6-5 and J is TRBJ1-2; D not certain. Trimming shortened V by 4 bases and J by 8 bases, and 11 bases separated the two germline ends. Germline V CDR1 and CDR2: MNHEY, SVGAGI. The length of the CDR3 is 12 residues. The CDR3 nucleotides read TGTGCCAGCAGTTGGATTGCTCTCGGCTACACCTTC. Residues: CASSWIALGYTF.

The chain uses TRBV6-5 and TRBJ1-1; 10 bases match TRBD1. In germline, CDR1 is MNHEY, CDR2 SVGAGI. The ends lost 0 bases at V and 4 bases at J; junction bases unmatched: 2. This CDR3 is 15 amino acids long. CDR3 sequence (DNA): TGTGCCAGCAGTTACTCAAGGACAGGGGGCACTGAAGCTTTCTTT. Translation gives CASSYSRTGGTEAFF.

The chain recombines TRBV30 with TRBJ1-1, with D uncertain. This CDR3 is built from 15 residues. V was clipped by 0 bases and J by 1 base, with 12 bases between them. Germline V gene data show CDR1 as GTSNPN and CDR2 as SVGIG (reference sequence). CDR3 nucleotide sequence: TGTGCCTGGAGTGTACGGGGTGTCAAGAACACTGAAGCTTTCTTT. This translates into CAWSVRGVKNTEAFF.

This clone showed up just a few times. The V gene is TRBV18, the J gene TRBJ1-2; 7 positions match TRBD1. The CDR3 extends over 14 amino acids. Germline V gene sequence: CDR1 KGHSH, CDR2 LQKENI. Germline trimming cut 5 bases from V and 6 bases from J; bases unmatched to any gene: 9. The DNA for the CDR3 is TGTGCCAGCTCATCGGTCGACAGGGAAGATGGCTACACCTTC. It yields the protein CASSSVDREDGYTF. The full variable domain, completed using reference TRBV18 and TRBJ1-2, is NAGVMQNPRHLVRRRGQEARLRCSPMKGHSHVYWYRQLPEEGLKFMVYLQKENIIDESGMPKERFSAEFPKEGPSILRIQQVVRGDSAAYFCASSSVDREDGYTFGSGTRLTVV.

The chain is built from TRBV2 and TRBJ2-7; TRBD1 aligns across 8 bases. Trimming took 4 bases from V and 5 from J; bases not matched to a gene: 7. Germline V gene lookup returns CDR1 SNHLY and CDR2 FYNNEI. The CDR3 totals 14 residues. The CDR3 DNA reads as TGTGCCAGCAGTGTCAGGACAGGGAACCACGAGCAGTACTTC. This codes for CASSVRTGNHEQYF.

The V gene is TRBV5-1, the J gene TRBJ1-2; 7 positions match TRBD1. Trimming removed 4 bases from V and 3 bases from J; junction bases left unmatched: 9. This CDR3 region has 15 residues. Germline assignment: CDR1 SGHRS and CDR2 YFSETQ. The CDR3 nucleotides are TGCGCCAGCAGCAAGGACAGGTCTAACGACTATGGCTACACCTTC. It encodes CASSKDRSNDYGYTF.

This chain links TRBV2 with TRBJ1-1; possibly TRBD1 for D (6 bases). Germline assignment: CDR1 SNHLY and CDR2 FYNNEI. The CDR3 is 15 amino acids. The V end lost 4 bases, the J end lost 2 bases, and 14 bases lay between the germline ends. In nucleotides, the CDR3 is TGTGCCAGCAGTGCCCCCGGGGGGCGTAACACTGAAGCTTTCTTT. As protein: CASSAPGGRNTEAFF.

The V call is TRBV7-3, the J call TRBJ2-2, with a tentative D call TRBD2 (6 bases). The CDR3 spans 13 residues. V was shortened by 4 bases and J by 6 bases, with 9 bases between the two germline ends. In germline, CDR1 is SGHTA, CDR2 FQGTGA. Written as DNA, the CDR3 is TGTGCCAGCAGCTCGGACTACCCCGGGGAGCTGTTTTTT. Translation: CASSSDYPGELFF.

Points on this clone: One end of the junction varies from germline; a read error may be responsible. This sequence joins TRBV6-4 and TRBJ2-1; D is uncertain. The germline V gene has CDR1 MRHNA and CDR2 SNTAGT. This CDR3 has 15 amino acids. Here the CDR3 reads CASSNSRAQHNEQFF. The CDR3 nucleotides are TGTGCCAGCAGTAACTCCCGGGCCCAACACAATGAGCAGTTCTTC.

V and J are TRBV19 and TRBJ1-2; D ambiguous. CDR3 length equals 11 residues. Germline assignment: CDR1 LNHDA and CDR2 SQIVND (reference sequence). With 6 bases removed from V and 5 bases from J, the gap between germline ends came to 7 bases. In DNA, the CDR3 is TGTGCCAGTAGCTCGAAATATGGCTACACCTTC. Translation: CASSSKYGYTF.

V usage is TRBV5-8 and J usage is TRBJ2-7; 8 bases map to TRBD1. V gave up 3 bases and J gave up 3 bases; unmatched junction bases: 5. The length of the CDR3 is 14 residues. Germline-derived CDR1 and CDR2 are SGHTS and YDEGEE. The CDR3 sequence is CASSSSGQGYEQYF. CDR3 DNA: TGTGCCAGCAGCTCCTCCGGACAGGGCTACGAGCAGTACTTC.